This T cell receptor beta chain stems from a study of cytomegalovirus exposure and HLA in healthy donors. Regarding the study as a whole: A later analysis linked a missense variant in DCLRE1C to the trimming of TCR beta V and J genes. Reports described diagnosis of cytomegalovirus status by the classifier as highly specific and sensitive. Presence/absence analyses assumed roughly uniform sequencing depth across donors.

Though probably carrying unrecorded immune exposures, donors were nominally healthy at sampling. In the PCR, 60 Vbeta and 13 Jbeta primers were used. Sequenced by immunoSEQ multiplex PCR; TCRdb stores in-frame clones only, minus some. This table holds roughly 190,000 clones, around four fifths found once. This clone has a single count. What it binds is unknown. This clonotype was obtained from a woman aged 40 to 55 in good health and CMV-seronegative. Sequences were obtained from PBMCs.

CDR3 loop: CASSPGTSGHEQYF. The CDR3, as DNA: TGTGCCAGCAGCCCCGGGACTAGCGGCCACGAGCAGTACTTC. This chain joins TRBV7-3 and TRBJ2-7; 11 bases map to TRBD2. The CDR3 spans 14 residues. The ends lost 5 bases at V and 5 bases at J; junction bases unmatched: 5. Germline values: CDR1 SGHTA, CDR2 FQGTGA. Variable domain in full (rest from reference TRBV7-3 and TRBJ2-7): GAGVSQTPSNKVTEKGKYVELRCDPISGHTALYWYRQSLGQGPEFLIYFQGTGAADDSGLPNDRFFAVRPEGSVSTLKIQRTERGDSAVYLCASSPGTSGHEQYFGPGTRLTVT.